This TCR beta chain was identified during a study of blood T cell repertoires in COVID-19. Germline CDR1 and CDR2: SGHAT and FQNNGV. Trimming stripped 7 bases from V and 3 bases from J, with 21 bases between. The CDR3 is 16 amino acids. In the source study's methods: Amplification of reference gene primers provided the estimated nucleated cell counts. Only in-frame clones appear in the TCRdb table, and some are missing; sequencing was by immunoSEQ multiplex PCR. The DNA gave D and trimming, while V, J and clone size come from that table. Of 200,000 to 250,000 clones in the sample, about 90% were seen once. Allocation to cohorts depended on clinical history reported by the participants.

Sequencing input: PBMCs or T cells enriched from blood (not recorded which). The J gene is TRBJ1-1, the V gene TRBV11-2; the D is unclear. The origin of this receptor is a woman aged 50 to 65 in a cohort exposed to, infected with or recovered from COVID-19 (not recorded which). This chain's CDR3 is CASTTYGRQFHTEAFF. CDR3 DNA sequence: TGTGCCAGCACCACTTACGGGAGGCAGTTCCACACTGAAGCTTTCTTT.